This T cell receptor (beta chain) was identified during a study of cytomegalovirus exposure and HLA in healthy donors. Overall study results and limits: Researchers left out some V segments, among them TRBV6-2 and TRBV6-3, as indistinguishable. In a later analysis, TCR beta V- and J-gene trimming was associated with a missense DCLRE1C variant. A later analysis found most CMV-associated TCR beta chains apparently HLA-restricted. There were a few CMV-associated chains whose specificity for CMV antigens was confirmed in vitro.

Use of 60 Vbeta and 13 Jbeta primers characterized the PCR. TCRdb's copy holds only in-frame clones and misses some; the assay was immunoSEQ multiplex PCR. This sample carries roughly 150,000 clones, around three quarters of them seen once, and the ten largest clones take about 3.4%. Trimming removed 5 bases from V and 2 bases from J; junction bases left unmatched: 8. Germline loops: CDR1 LNHDA, CDR2 SQIVND (reference sequence). The CDR3 extends over 15 amino acids. As concerns this clone: Antigen unknown.

The rearrangement joins TRBV19 to TRBJ2-7; TRBD1 aligns across 8 bases. This sequence originates from a male donor in good health and CMV-seronegative. Sequenced: PBMCs. The CDR3 sequence: CASSYSGQGAYEQYF. CDR3 bases: TGTGCCAGTAGTTACTCCGGACAGGGTGCCTACGAGCAGTACTTC.